This T cell receptor beta chain appears in the sequencing data of a study of blood T cell repertoires in COVID-19. Trimming took 5 bases from V and 6 from J, leaving 11 bases between them. The CDR3 loop spans 13 amino acids. CDR1 is LNHDA, CDR2 SQIVND, per germline (reference sequence). Assay: immunoSEQ multiplex PCR; the TCRdb copy retains only in-frame clones and omits some. Among about 320,000 clones listed, nearly 90% were seen once. Sequencing input: peripheral blood. V and J are TRBV19 and TRBJ1-5; D gene uncertain. The sequence was collected from a woman aged 25 to 39 with COVID-19, enrolled during active disease. The CDR3 nucleotides are TGTGCCAGTAGTTTTACGGGTGGTCAGCCCCAGCATTTT. Residues: CASSFTGGQPQHF.